By share, the clone carrying this TCR beta chain ranks as medium-sized. Method: immunoSEQ multiplex PCR; TCRdb's copy keeps in-frame clones and lacks some. The profile shows 54,000 or so clones, approximately 87% of them singletons. This entry belongs to a study of OX40 agonist ivuxolimab in advanced cancers. Overall study: Prior anti-PD-1, anti-PD-L1 or anti-CTLA-4 therapy did not bar entry, and less than 50% had some.

The CDR3 is 14 residues long. Trimming took 2 bases from V and 3 from J, leaving 10 bases between them. Germline V gives CDR1 SNHLY, CDR2 FYNNEI. This chain joins TRBV2 and TRBJ1-1; unclear D gene. The source of this sequence is an adult with an advanced solid tumor such as melanoma, head and neck, liver or kidney cancer. Material: CD4+ or CD8+ T cells sorted from blood, obtained in a trial of the OX40 agonist ivuxolimab. CDR3 protein: CASSESPVDTEAFF. CDR3 in DNA: TGTGCCAGCAGTGAAAGTCCTGTAGACACTGAAGCTTTCTTT.